A selection of T cell receptor beta chains follows, all from one sample in a study of T cells in Graves' hyperthyroidism and ophthalmopathy. TCRdb reanalysed the multiplex PCR reads using MiXCR and keeps one entry per CDR3 protein. The sample has 650,000 to 800,000 distinct CDR3 sequences; nearly 45% are singletons. Input material: peripheral blood or thyroid tissue (not recorded which). The receptors stem from an adult man with Graves' disease, either hyperthyroidism or ophthalmopathy (not recorded which). Both conserved end residues are part of each CDR3. A D gene is named only where the DNA matches it firmly.

V gene	D gene	J gene	CDR3 protein
TRBV2	NA	TRBJ1-6	CASRQGIGSPLHF
TRBV29-1	NA	TRBJ1-1	CSVERWTDEAFF
TRBV20-1	NA	TRBJ2-5	CSASESSETQYF
TRBV7-2	NA	TRBJ1-4	CASSQTDATNEKLFF
TRBV29-1	NA	TRBJ1-2	CSVSSGLLYTF
TRBV12-3/TRBV12-4	TRBD1	TRBJ1-1	CASSSGTGKPEAFF
TRBV19	NA	TRBJ1-1	CASSIDGRALTEAFF
TRBV29-1	TRBD1	TRBJ2-5	CSVGTGPQETQYF
TRBV2	NA	TRBJ1-2	CASSLTFGWAGYTF
TRBV7-9	NA	TRBJ2-7	CASSSSSYEQYF
TRBV29-1	NA	TRBJ2-7	CSVYEPGKLHEQYF
TRBV7-9	NA	TRBJ2-7	CASSSPKTSTYEQYF
TRBV7-2	TRBD1	TRBJ1-5	CASSLGQLNRPQHF
TRBV29-1	NA	TRBJ1-2	CSVEDPGQTGVDYGYTF
TRBV7-9	NA	TRBJ2-7	CASSPSAVSYEQYF
TRBV29-1	NA	TRBJ1-1	CSAARGRAEAFF
TRBV9	NA	TRBJ2-7	CASRKTGYYEQYF
TRBV10-3	NA	TRBJ1-1	CAISRGAGLNTEAFF